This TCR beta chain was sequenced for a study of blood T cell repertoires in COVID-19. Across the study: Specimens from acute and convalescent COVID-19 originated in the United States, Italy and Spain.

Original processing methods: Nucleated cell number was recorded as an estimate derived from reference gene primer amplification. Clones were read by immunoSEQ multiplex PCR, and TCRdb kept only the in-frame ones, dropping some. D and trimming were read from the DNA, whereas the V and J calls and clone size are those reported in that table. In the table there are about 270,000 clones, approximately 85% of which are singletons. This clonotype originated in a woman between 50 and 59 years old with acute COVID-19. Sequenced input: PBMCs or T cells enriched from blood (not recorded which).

CDR3 amino acids: CASSQDFGTSGGPHYNEQFF. CDR3 DNA: TGTGCCAGCAGCCAAGATTTTGGCACTAGCGGGGGGCCCCACTACAATGAGCAGTTCTTC. This chain links TRBV14 with TRBJ2-1; 12 bases map to TRBD2. In germline, CDR1 is SGHDN, CDR2 FVKESK. This CDR3 spans 20 amino acids. The V and J ends lost 0 bases and 3 bases, in that order; junction bases with no gene match: 12.